The subject of this entry is one T cell receptor (beta chain). Its antigen is not known. Produced via immunoSEQ multiplex PCR; TCRdb's table is partial and in-frame only. The sample lists about 92,000 clones, roughly 91% occurring once. Germline V gene lookup returns CDR1 LGHNA and CDR2 YNFKEQ. CDR3 length: 17 amino acids. V lost 4 bases, J lost 6 bases, and 15 bases stayed unmatched. These data come from a study of OX40 agonist ivuxolimab in advanced cancers. Whole-study context: Three patients showed partial responses: one hepatocellular carcinoma and two cutaneous melanoma cases. Overall study results and limits: On average, a greater number of expanded clones characterised CD8+ T cells relative to CD4+. Nonresponders, in some cases, also had low normalized T-cell clonal expansion.

This chain connects TRBV4-2 to TRBJ2-4; TRBD2 matches at 7 bases. The clonotype originates from an adult with an advanced solid tumor such as melanoma, head and neck, liver or kidney cancer. Source: CD4+ or CD8+ T cells sorted from blood, taken in a trial of the OX40 agonist ivuxolimab. The CDR3 sequence is CASSPHGGEGVGNIQYF. The CDR3, as DNA: TGTGCCAGCAGCCCCCATGGGGGGGAGGGAGTAGGAAACATTCAGTACTTC.